This TCR beta chain derives from a study of blood T cell repertoires in COVID-19. On the study more broadly: Samples taken during acute and convalescent COVID-19 were collected in the United States, Italy and Spain. Nucleic acid was either cDNA or gDNA, and it came from T cells, B-cell-depleted T cells, or PBMCs.

Method: immunoSEQ multiplex PCR; TCRdb's copy keeps in-frame clones and lacks some. The repertoire holds 250,000 to 350,000 clones, with around 87% as singletons. Germline assignment: CDR1 LGHNA and CDR2 YNFKEQ. The CDR3 length is 17 residues. V dropped 0 bases and J dropped 1; count of bases not matched to a gene: 4. Sample: PBMCs or T cells enriched from blood (not recorded which). The rearrangement links TRBV4-2 to TRBJ2-2; TRBD2 aligns across 8 bases. This receptor was taken from a woman in her twenties or thirties who had recovered from COVID-19. DNA for the CDR3: TGTGCCAGCAGCCAAGAGCCGGGACTAGAGAACACCGGGGAGCTGTTTTTT. It translates to CASSQEPGLENTGELFF.